The rows below give T cell receptor beta chains drawn from one sample of a study of long-term antiretroviral therapy in people with HIV. Profiling relied on immunoSEQ multiplex PCR, and the TCRdb table lists in-frame clones only, not all of them. The data contain 7,500 to 8,500 clones, 81% of them seen just once; the ten biggest clones take up approximately 15%. Sequenced material: unsorted PBMCs, taken 2.5 to 2.7 years before starting antiretroviral therapy. Every receptor here comes from a man between 35 and 55 years old with HIV. The CDR3 runs from the conserved cysteine through the conserved F or W. The order of the fields is J gene, V gene, clone size, D gene, CDR3 protein, CDR3 DNA. A D gene is named only where the DNA matches it firmly. Rows give clone size only sometimes, using once, few, many, or a class for an expanded clone.

TRBJ2-7 TRBV29-1 - - CSVDRGYEQYF TGCAGCGTTGACAGGGGATACGAGCAGTACTTC
TRBJ1-1 TRBV6-6 few - CASSSPQGLGNTEAFF TGTGCCAGCAGTTCCCCCCAGGGGTTGGGGAACACTGAAGCTTTCTTT
TRBJ2-1 TRBV11-3 - - CASSSGDPAYNEQFF TGTGCCAGCAGCTCAGGGGACCCCGCCTACAATGAGCAGTTCTTC
TRBJ2-3 TRBV27 - TRBD2 CASGWERGFTDTQYF TGTGCCAGCGGGTGGGAGCGGGGGTTCACAGATACGCAGTATTTT
TRBJ1-6 TRBV2 - - CASSERTAYSPLHF TGTGCCAGCAGTGAGAGGACAGCTTATTCACCCCTCCACTTT
TRBJ2-2 TRBV4-3 - TRBD1 CASSQTGRFDTGELFF TGCGCCAGCAGCCAGACAGGGCGCTTCGACACCGGGGAGCTGTTTTTT
TRBJ2-1 TRBV11-2 - - CASSLVGVSSNEQFF TGTGCCAGCAGCTTGGTCGGGGTCTCGAGCAATGAGCAGTTCTTC
TRBJ2-2 TRBV10-3 - TRBD2 CAISETGARRGGTGELFF TGTGCCATCAGTGAGACCGGGGCTCGGCGGGGGGGCACCGGGGAGCTGTTTTTT
TRBJ1-1 TRBV28 once - CASSLDGVSRTFF TGTGCCAGCAGTTTAGATGGGGTCTCTAGAACTTTCTTT
TRBJ2-7 TRBV14 - - CASSQDPKQGRSSYEQYF TGTGCCAGCAGCCAAGATCCCAAGCAGGGGAGGAGCTCCTACGAGCAGTACTTC
TRBJ1-5 TRBV27 - - CASSSGDSNQPQHF TGTGCCAGCAGTTCAGGGGATAGCAATCAGCCCCAGCATTTT
TRBJ2-6 TRBV18 - - CASSPDQGSGANVLTF TGTGCCAGCTCACCCGACCAAGGGTCCGGGGCCAACGTCCTGACTTTC
TRBJ2-1 TRBV5-4 - - CASSLTTDNEQFF TGTGCCAGCAGCTTGACTACAGACAATGAGCAGTTCTTC
TRBJ2-1 TRBV29-1 - - CSFSLRDEQFF TGCAGTTTTTCCTTGAGAGATGAGCAGTTCTTC
TRBJ1-4 TRBV2 - - CASTLGQATNEKLFF TGTGCCAGCACCCTGGGGCAGGCAACTAATGAAAAACTGTTTTTT
TRBJ2-7 TRBV5-8 - - CASSLEGGYEQYF TGTGCCAGCAGCTTGGAAGGGGGCTACGAGCAGTACTTC
TRBJ2-7 TRBV5-6 - - CASSFGSYEQYF TGTGCCAGCAGCTTTGGGTCCTACGAGCAGTACTTC
TRBJ2-7 TRBV9 once - CASSVGESGYEQYF TGTGCCAGCAGCGTAGGAGAATCCGGGTACGAGCAGTACTTC
TRBJ1-4 TRBV6-1 - - CASTWAGEKLFF TGTGCCAGCACCTGGGCTGGGGAAAAACTGTTTTTT
TRBJ1-5 TRBV11-2 - - CASSLVVKNSNQPQHF TGTGCCAGCAGCTTAGTGGTCAAGAATAGCAATCAGCCCCAGCATTTT
TRBJ2-1 TRBV30 - - CAWRPLSNNEQFF TGTGCCTGGAGACCACTTTCCAACAATGAGCAGTTCTTC
TRBJ1-1 TRBV1 - - CTTSQGVSTEAFF TGCACCACATCACAGGGGGTTAGCACTGAAGCTTTCTTT
TRBJ2-3 TRBV5-1 few - CASSLGPTSTDTQYF TGCGCCAGCAGCTTGGGGCCCACTAGCACAGATACGCAGTATTTT
TRBJ2-1 TRBV30 - TRBD1 CAWSVGTANNEQFF TGTGCCTGGAGTGTCGGGACAGCTAACAATGAGCAGTTCTTC